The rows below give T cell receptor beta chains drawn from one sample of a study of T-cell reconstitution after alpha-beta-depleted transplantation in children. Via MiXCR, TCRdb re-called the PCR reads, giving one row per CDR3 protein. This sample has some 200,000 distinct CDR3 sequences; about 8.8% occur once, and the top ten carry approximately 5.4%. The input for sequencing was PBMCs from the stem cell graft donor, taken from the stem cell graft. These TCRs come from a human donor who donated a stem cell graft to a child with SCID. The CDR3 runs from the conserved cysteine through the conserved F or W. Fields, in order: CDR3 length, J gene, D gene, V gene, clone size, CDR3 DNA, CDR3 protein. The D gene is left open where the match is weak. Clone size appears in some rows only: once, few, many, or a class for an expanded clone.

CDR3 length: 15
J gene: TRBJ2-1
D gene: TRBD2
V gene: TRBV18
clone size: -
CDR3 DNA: TGTGCCAGCTCACCACGCGCACTAGCGGGGAATGAGCAGTTCTTC
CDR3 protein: CASSPRALAGNEQFF

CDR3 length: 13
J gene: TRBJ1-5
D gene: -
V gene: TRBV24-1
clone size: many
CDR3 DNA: TGTGCCACCAGTGGCCAATTTAATCAGCCCCAGCATTTT
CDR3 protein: CATSGQFNQPQHF

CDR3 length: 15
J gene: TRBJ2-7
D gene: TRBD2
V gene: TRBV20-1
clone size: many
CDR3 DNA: TGCAGCGCGCCGGGACTAGCGGGGGGAACCTACGAGCAGTACTTC
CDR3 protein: CSAPGLAGGTYEQYF

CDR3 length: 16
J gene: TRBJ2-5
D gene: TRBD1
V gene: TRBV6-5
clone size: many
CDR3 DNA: TGTGCCAGCAGTACACTCCCGGGACAGGGACAAGAGACCCAGTACTTC
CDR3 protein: CASSTLPGQGQETQYF

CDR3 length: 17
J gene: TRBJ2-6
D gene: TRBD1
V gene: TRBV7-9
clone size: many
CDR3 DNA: TGTGCCAGCAGCACAGGGGGTGTGAGCTCTGGGGCCAACGTCCTGACTTTC
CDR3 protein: CASSTGGVSSGANVLTF

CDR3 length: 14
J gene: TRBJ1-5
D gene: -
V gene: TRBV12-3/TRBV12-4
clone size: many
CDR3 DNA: TGTGCCAGCAGTTTCCTACAGGGAAATCAGCCCCAGCATTTT
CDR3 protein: CASSFLQGNQPQHF

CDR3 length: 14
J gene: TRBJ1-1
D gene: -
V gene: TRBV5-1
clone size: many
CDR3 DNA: TGCGCCAGCAGCGGTAGTTTAATGAACACTGAAGCTTTCTTT
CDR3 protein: CASSGSLMNTEAFF

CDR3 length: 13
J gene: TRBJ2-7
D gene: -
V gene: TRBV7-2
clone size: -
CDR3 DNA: TGTGCCAGCAGCCCCCAAGGGGCATACGAGCAGTACTTC
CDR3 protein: CASSPQGAYEQYF

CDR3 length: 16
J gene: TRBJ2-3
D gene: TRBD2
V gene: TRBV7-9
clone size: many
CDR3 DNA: TGTGCCAGCAGCTGGAAGCCGGGACTAGCCCCTCCTACGCAGTATTTT
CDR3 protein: CASSWKPGLAPPTQYF

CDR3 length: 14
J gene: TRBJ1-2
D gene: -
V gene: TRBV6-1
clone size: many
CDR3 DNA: TGTGCCAGCAGTGAAAGTGGGGGCCACTATGGCTACACCTTC
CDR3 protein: CASSESGGHYGYTF

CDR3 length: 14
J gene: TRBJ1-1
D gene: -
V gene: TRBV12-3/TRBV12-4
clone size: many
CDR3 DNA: TGTGCCAGCAGGCTGAGCGGGGTGAACACTGAAGCTTTCTTT
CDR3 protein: CASRLSGVNTEAFF

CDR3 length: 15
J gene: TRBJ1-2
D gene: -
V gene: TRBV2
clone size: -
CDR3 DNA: TGTGCCAGCAGTGACTACAGCATAATTAACTATGGCTACACCTTC
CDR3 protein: CASSDYSIINYGYTF

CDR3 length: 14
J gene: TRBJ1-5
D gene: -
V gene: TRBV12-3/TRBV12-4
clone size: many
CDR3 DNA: TGTGCCAGCACCCCGGACACCTACAATCAGCCCCAGCATTTT
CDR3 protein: CASTPDTYNQPQHF

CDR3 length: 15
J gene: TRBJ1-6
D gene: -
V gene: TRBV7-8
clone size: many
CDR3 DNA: TGTGCCAGCAGCCTAAACCGGGCCAAGGATTCACCCCTCCACTTT
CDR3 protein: CASSLNRAKDSPLHF

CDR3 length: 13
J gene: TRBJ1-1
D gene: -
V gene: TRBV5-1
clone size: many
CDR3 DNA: TGCGCCAGCAGCGGCGGCCGGAACACTGAAGCTTTCTTT
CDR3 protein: CASSGGRNTEAFF

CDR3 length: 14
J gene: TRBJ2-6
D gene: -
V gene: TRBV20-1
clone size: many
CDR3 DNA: TGCAGTGCCCCCGAGGCGGCTGGGGCCAACGTCCTGACTTTC
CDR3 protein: CSAPEAAGANVLTF

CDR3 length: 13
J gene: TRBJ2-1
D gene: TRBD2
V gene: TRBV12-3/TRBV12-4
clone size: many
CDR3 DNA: TGTGCCAGCCGGACTAGTTGGCCTGGGGAGCAGTTCTTC
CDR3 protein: CASRTSWPGEQFF

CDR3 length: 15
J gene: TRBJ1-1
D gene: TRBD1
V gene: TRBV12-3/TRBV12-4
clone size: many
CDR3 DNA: TGTGCCAGCAGTGCTGGTGGGACAGGGTGGACTGAAGCTTTCTTT
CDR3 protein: CASSAGGTGWTEAFF

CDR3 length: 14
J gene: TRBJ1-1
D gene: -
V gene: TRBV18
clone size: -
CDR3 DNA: TGTGCCAGCTCCGTCGGACCTTCCGCCTTTGAAGCTTTCTTT
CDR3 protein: CASSVGPSAFEAFF

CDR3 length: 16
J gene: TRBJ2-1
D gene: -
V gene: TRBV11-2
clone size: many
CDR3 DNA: TGTGCCAGCAGCACTTACAAGATGAGCTCCTACAATGAGCAGTTCTTC
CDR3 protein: CASSTYKMSSYNEQFF

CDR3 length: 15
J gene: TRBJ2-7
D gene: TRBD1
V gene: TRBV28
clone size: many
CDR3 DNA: TGTGCCAGCACTACCCGGGACAGGGGTGTCTACGAGCAGTACTTC
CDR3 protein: CASTTRDRGVYEQYF

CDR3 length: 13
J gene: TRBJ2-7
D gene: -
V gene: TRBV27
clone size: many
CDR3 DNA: TGTGCCAGCAGTTTGGGGGGAGCGCTCGAGCAGTACTTC
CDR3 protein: CASSLGGALEQYF

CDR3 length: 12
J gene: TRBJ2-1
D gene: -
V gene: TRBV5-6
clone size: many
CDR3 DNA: TGTGCCAGCATGGGAGGGGGTAATGAGCAGTTCTTC
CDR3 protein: CASMGGGNEQFF

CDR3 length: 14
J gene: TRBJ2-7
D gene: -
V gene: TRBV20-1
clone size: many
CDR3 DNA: TGCAGTGCTAGTAGTGGGCCCAGCTCCTACGAGCAGTACTTC
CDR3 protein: CSASSGPSSYEQYF

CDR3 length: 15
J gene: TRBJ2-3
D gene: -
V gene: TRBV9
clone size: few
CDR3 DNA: TGTGCCAGCAGCCTAAGGGGGGGGGGTGCAGATACGCAGTATTTT
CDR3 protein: CASSLRGGGADTQYF

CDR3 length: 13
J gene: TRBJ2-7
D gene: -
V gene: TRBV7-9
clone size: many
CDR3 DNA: TGTGCCAGCAGTCACGGGACTGCCTACGAGCAGTACTTC
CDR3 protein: CASSHGTAYEQYF

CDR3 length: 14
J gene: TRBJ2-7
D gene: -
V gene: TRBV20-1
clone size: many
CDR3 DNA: TGCAGTGCTAGAGTCCCGGGACGATACTACGAGCAGTACTTC
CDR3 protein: CSARVPGRYYEQYF

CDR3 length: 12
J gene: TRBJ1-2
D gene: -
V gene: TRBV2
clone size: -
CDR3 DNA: TGTGCCAGCAGCTACGACAGGAGTGGCTACACCTTC
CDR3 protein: CASSYDRSGYTF

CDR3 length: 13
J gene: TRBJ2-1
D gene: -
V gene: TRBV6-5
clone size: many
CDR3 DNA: TGTGCCAGCAGTTACTTAGGCGACAATGAGCAGTTCTTC
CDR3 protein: CASSYLGDNEQFF

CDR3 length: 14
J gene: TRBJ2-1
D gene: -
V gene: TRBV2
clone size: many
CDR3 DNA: TGTGCCAGCAGTGGGGGTAGCTTCTACAATGAGCAGTTCTTC
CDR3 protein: CASSGGSFYNEQFF

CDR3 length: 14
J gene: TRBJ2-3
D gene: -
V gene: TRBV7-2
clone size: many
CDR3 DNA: TGTGCCAGCAGCTTACGTGGGGGTATTAATACGCAGTATTTT
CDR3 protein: CASSLRGGINTQYF

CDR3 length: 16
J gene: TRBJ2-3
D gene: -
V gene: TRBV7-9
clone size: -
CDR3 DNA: TGTGCCAGCAGCTTAGCGGCTGCCCCCCGGGCAGATACGCAGTATTTT
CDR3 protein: CASSLAAAPRADTQYF

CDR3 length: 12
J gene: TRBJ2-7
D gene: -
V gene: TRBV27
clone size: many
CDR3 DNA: TGTGCCAGCGGCCCGAGCTCCTACGAGCAGTACTTC
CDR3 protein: CASGPSSYEQYF

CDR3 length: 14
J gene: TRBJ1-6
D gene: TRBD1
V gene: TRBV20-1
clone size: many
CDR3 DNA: TGCAGTGCTAGCGACAGGGGATATAATTCACCCCTCCACTTT
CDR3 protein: CSASDRGYNSPLHF

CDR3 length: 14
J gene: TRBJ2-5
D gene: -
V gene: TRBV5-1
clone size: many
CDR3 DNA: TGCGCCAGCAGCTGGGGGGGCGGCCAAGAGACCCAGTACTTC
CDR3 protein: CASSWGGGQETQYF

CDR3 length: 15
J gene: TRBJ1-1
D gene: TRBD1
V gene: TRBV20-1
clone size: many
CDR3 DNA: TGCAGTGCTAGAGATCATAACAGGGGGTCATCTGAAGCTTTCTTT
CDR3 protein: CSARDHNRGSSEAFF

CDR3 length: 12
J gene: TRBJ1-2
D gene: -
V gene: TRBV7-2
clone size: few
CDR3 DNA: TGTGCCAGCAGCTTTCAGGGATATGGCTACACCTTC
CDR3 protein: CASSFQGYGYTF

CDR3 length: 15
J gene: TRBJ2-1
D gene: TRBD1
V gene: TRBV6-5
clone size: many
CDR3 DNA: TGTGCCAGCAGTTACAGGGACAGTCGTAACAATGAGCAGTTCTTC
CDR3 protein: CASSYRDSRNNEQFF

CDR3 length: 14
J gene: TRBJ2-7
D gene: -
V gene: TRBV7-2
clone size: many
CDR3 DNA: TGTGCCAGCAACCTCGGGCTGGGTTTCTACGAGCAGTACTTC
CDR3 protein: CASNLGLGFYEQYF

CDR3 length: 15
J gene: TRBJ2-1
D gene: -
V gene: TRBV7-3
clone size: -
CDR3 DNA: TGTGCCAGCAGCTCTGGCCCAGGCCCCTACAATGAGCAGTTCTTC
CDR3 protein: CASSSGPGPYNEQFF

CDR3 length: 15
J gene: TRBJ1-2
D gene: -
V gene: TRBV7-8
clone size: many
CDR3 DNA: TGTGCCAGCGCCGGGGGGGGCGCGCGAGACTATGGCTACACCTTC
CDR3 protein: CASAGGGARDYGYTF

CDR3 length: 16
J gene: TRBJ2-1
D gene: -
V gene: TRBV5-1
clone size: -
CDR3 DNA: TGCGCCAGCAGCTTGGAGTGGCGTGGGGCGTACAATGAGCAGTTCTTC
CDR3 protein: CASSLEWRGAYNEQFF

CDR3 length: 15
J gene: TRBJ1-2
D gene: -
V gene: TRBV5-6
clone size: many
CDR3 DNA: TGTGCCAGCAGCCAGGTGTACGGGGCCAAAGATGGCTACACCTTC
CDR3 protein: CASSQVYGAKDGYTF

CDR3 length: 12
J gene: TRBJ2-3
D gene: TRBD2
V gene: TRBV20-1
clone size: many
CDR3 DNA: TGCAGTGCTTCTAGCGGGGGGCCTAGGAAGTATTTT
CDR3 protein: CSASSGGPRKYF

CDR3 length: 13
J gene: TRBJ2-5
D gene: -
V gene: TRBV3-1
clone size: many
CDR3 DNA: TGTGCCAGCAGCCCGGAGGGCTTGGAGACCCAGTACTTC
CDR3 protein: CASSPEGLETQYF

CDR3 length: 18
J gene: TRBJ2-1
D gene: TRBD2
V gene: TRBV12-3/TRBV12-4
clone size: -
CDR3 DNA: TGTGCCAGCAGTTTAAACCCGGGGACTAGCGGGGATAAGAATGAGCAGTTCTTC
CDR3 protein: CASSLNPGTSGDKNEQFF

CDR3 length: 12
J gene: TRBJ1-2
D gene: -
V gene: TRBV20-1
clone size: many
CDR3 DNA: TGCAGTGCTACTCGGGAGCCGGATGGCTACACCTTC
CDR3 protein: CSATREPDGYTF

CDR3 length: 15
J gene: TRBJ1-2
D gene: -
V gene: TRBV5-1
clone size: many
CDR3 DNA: TGCGCCAGCAGCTACATGGACTTCGGAGGCTATGGCTACACCTTC
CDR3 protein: CASSYMDFGGYGYTF

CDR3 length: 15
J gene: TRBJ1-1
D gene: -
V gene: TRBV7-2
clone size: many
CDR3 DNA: TGTGCCAGCGGGCCTTTTGCGGGGGGGTACACTGAAGCTTTCTTT
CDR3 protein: CASGPFAGGYTEAFF

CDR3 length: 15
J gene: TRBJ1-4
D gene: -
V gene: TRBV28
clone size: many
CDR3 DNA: TGTGCCAGCGCCTCGGGGGGGGTATCTAATGAAAAACTGTTTTTT
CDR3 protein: CASASGGVSNEKLFF

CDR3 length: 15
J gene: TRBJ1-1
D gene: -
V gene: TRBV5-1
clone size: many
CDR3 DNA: TGCGCCAGCAGCTTGGGGGGGACTGGGTTCGGTGAAGCTTTCTTT
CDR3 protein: CASSLGGTGFGEAFF

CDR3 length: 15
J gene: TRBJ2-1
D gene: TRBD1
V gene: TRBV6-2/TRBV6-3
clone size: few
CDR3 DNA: TGTGCCAGCAGTTACTCGGAGACAGGGTACAATGAGCAGTTCTTC
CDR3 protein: CASSYSETGYNEQFF

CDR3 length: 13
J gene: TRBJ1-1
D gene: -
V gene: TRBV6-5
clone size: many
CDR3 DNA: TGTGCCAGCAGTTACTCCCAGGGGACTGAAGCTTTCTTT
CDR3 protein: CASSYSQGTEAFF